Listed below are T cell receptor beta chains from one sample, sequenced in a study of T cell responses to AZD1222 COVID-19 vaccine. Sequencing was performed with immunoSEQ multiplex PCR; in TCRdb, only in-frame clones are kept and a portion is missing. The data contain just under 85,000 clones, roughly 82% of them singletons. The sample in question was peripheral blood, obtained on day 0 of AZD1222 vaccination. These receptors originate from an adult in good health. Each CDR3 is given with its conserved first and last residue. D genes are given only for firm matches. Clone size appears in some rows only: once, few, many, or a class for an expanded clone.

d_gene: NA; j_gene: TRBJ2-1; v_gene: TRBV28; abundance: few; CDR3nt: TGTGCCAGCAGGGCGGAGCTAGCGATTCACAATGAGCAGTTCTTC; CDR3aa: CASRAELAIHNEQFF
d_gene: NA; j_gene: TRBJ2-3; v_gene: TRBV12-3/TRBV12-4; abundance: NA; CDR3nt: TGTGCCAGCAGTCGGGCCTCCACAGATACGCAGTATTTT; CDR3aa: CASSRASTDTQYF
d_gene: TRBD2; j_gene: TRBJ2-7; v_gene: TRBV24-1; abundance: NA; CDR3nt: TGTGCCACCAGTGATTCGGGGACTAGCGGTTCCTACATCTACGAGCAGTACTTC; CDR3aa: CATSDSGTSGSYIYEQYF
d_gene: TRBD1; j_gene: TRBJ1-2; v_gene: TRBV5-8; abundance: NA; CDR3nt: TGTGCCAGCTTGGGACAGGGACTTGGTGGCTACACCTTC; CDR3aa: CASLGQGLGGYTF
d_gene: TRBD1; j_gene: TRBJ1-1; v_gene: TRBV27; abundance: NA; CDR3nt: TGTGCCAGCAGTTTAGCCGGGACAGGGGCCGGGAACACTGAAGCTTTCTTT; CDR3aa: CASSLAGTGAGNTEAFF
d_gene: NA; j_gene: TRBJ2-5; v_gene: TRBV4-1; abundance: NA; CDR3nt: TGCGCCAGCAGCCAAGATCTCGGTACGGAGACCCAGTACTTC; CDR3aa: CASSQDLGTETQYF
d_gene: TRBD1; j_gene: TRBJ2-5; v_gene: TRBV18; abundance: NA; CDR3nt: TGTGCCAGCTCGCATTCGGGACAGGGGACAGGGGAGACCCAGTACTTC; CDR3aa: CASSHSGQGTGETQYF
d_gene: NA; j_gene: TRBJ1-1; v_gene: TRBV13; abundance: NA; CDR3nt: TGTGCCAGCAGCTCCGACAGGTATGACACTGAAGCTTTCTTT; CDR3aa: CASSSDRYDTEAFF
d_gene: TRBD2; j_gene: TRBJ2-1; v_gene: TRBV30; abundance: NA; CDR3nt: TGTGCCTGTAAAGAACAGCGGGGGGGCCACAAGGATGAGCAGTTCTTC; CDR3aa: CACKEQRGGHKDEQFF
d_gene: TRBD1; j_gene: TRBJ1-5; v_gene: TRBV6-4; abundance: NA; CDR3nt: TGTGCCATCGGTGTCGACAGGGCCGATCAGCCCCAGCATTTT; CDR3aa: CAIGVDRADQPQHF
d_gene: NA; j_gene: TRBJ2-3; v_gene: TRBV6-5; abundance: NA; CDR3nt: TGTGCCAGCCGCAACACAGATACGCAGTATTTT; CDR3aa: CASRNTDTQYF
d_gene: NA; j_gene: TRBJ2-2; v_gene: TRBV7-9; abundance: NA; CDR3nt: TGTGCCAGCAGCTCCCACAGGATCGACCCGGGCGGGGAGCTGTTTTTT; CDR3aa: CASSSHRIDPGGELFF
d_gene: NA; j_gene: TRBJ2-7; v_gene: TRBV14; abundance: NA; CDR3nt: TGTGCCAGCAGCTCGGGTCCCTCGATGGGCTCCTACGAGCAGTACTTC; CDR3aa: CASSSGPSMGSYEQYF
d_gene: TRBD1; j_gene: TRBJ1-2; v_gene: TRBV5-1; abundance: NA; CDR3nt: TGCGCCAGCAGCCACTCGGGACAGGGTGAGCCTAACTATGGCTACACCTTC; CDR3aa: CASSHSGQGEPNYGYTF
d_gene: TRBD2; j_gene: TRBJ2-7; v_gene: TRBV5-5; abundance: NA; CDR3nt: TGTGCCAGCAGCAGGGGACTAGCGACTGACGGAGTTACTAGGGAGCAGTACTTC; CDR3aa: CASSRGLATDGVTREQYF
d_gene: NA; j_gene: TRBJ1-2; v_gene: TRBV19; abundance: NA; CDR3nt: TGTGCCAGTAGTAGGAATGGACAGAGTGGAGGGGGCTACACCTTC; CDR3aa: CASSRNGQSGGGYTF
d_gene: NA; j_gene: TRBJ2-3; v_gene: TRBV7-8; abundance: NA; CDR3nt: TGTGCCAGCAGCTGGGACTTTGGAGATACGCAGTATTTT; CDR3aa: CASSWDFGDTQYF
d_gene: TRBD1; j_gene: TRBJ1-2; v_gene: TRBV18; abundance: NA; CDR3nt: TGTGCCAGCTCAGCAGAGACAGGGGGCCGTTATGGCTACACCTTC; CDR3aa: CASSAETGGRYGYTF
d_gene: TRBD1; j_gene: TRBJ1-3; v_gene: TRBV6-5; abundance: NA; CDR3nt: TGTGCCAGCAGTTTGCGCAGGGGGGTCTCTGGAAACACCATATATTTT; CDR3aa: CASSLRRGVSGNTIYF
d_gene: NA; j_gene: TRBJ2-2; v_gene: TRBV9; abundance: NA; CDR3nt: TGTGCCAGCAGCCGACAACCCGTGACAGGACTTCCCGGGGAGCTGTTTTTT; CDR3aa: CASSRQPVTGLPGELFF
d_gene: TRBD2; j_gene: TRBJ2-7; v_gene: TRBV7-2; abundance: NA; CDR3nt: TGTGCCAGCAGCCGGACTAGCGGCTACGAGCAGTACTTC; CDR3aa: CASSRTSGYEQYF
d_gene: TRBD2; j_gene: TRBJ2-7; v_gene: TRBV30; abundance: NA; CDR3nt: TGTGCCTGGAGTGTTCCAGCGGGAGTCGGCGAGCAGTACTTC; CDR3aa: CAWSVPAGVGEQYF
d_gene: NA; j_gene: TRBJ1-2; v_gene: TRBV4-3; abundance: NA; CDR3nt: TGCGCCAGCAGCCAAGTCCCCAAATCTGTCTATGGCTACACCTTC; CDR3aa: CASSQVPKSVYGYTF
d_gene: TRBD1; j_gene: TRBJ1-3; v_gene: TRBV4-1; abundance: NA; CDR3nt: TGCGCCAGCAGCCACCACCGGACAGGGGGTAACACCATATATTTT; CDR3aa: CASSHHRTGGNTIYF
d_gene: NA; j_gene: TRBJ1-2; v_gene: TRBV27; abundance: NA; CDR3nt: TGTGCCAGCAGGGCCTTCAGGGCTCGCTTCTATGGCTACACCTTC; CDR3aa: CASRAFRARFYGYTF
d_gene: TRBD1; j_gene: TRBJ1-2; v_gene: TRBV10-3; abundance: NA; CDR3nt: TGTGCCATTACAGGGGGCGCCGACTATGGCTACACCTTC; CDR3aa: CAITGGADYGYTF
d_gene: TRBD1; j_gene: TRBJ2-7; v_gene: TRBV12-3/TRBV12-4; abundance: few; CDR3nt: TGTGCCAGCAGTTACTACAGGGGCGAGCAGTACTTC; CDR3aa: CASSYYRGEQYF
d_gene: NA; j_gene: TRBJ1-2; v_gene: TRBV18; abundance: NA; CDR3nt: TGTGCCAGCTCACCAACGACGGACTATGGCTACACCTTC; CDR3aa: CASSPTTDYGYTF
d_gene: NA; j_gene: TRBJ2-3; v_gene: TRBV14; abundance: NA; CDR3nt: TGTGCCAGCAAAGAGACGTCAGGGTTCGGAGCAGATACGCAGTATTTT; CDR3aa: CASKETSGFGADTQYF
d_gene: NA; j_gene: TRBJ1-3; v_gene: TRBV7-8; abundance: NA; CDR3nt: TGTGCCAGCAGCTTAGGAAGGGGCTTGGGAAACACCATATATTTT; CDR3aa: CASSLGRGLGNTIYF
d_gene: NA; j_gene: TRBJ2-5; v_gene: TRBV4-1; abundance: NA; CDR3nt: TGCGCCAGCAGCCAAGAGGTTCCTAGTCCAGAGACCCAGTACTTC; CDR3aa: CASSQEVPSPETQYF
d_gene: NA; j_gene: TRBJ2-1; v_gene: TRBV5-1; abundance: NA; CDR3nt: TGCGCCAGCAGCTTGGATGTGGGGCTCTCCTACAATGAGCAGTTCTTC; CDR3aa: CASSLDVGLSYNEQFF
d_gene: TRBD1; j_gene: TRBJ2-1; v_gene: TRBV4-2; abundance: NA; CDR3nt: TGTGCCAGCAGGGGGGCCGGGGACAGGGAGAATGAGCAGTTCTTC; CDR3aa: CASRGAGDRENEQFF
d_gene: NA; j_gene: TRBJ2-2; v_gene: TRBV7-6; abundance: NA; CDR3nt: TGTGCCAGCAGCTTATGGGAGCGGAGCAATGCCGGGGAGCTGTTTTTT; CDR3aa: CASSLWERSNAGELFF
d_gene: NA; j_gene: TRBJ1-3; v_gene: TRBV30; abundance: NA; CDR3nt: TGTGCCTGGAAACAGGGATCCACCATATATTTT; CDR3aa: CAWKQGSTIYF
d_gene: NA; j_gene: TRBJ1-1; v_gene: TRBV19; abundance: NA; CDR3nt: TGTGCCAGTAACCCGGGAGGGGTTAGCTCTGAAGCTTTCTTT; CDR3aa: CASNPGGVSSEAFF
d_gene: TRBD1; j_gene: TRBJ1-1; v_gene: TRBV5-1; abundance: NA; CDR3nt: TGCGCCAGCAGCTTGGCCGGGACAGGGGCGGGGACTGAAGCTTTCTTT; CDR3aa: CASSLAGTGAGTEAFF
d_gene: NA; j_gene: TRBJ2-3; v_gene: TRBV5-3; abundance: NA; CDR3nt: TGTGCCAGAAGCTTGGACCTACGCGGGGATAGCACAGATACGCAGTATTTT; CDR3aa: CARSLDLRGDSTDTQYF
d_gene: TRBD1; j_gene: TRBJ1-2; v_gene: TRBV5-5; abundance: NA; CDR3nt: TGTGCCAGCAGCCTGGAACAGGGGAACTATGGCTACACCTTC; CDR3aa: CASSLEQGNYGYTF
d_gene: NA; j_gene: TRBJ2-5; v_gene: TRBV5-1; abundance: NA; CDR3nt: TGCGCCAGCAGCTTGTGGGGGCGGGAGACCCAGTACTTC; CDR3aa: CASSLWGRETQYF
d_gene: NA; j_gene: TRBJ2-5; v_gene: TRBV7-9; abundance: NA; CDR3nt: TGTGCCAGCAGCTTCATCGGGACCCAAGAGACCCAGTACTTC; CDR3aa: CASSFIGTQETQYF